This T cell receptor (beta chain) derives from a study of post-analysis software for immune sequencing data. Looking at the study overall: Included among the disease courses, which were recorded for the cohort, were relapsing-remitting, secondary progressive and progressive-relapsing multiple sclerosis. Overall study results and limits: Versus controls, multiple sclerosis patients showed significantly lower diversity (normalized Chao1). The authors found that F measure strongly co-clustered same-batch samples. Roughly five TRBV segments occurring more often in patients than controls included TRBV5-6, TRBV5-1 and TRBV20-1.

The CDR3 contains 14 residues. V gave up 7 bases and J gave up 5 bases, with 17 bases separating them. Per germline, CDR1 SEHNR and CDR2 FQNEAQ (reference sequence). A word on this clonotype: Its antigen is as yet unknown.

Unique molecular identifiers tagged the TCR beta cDNA libraries. Once 1 to 10 million T cells were used, roughly 0.5 million cDNA molecules resulted. TCRdb passed the PCR reads through MiXCR, listing each CDR3 protein once. This table has about 430,000 distinct CDR3 sequences, 39% appearing once. The receptor was derived from a girl aged 2-10 years with multiple sclerosis. This chain links TRBV7-9 with TRBJ1-2; D is undetermined. Input material: blood. This CDR3 is CASTKRDMGYGYTF. CDR3 nucleotides: TGTGCCAGCACCAAAAGGGATATGGGTTATGGCTACACCTTC. The entire variable domain, with the rest obtained from reference TRBV7-9 and TRBJ1-2, is as follows: DTGVSQNPRHKITKRGQNVTFRCDPISEHNRLYWYRQTLGQGPEFLTYFQNEAQLEKSRLLSDRFSAERPKGSFSTLEIQRTEQGDSAMYLCASTKRDMGYGYTFGSGTRLTVV.